This T cell receptor beta chain was documented in a study of neurological immune-mediated disorders. General study points: The multiple sclerosis repertoire cluster was not associated with any clinical or MRI feature.

This CDR3 has 13 amino acids. Germline CDR1 SGHTA, CDR2 FQGNSA. V was trimmed by 5 bases and J by 9 bases, leaving 14 bases between them. Time point denoted: longitudinal time-point 3. From 2 million PBMCs stored at -80 C, the unsorted libraries were generated. This clonotype has at least ten counts. The antigen is unknown. TCRdb re-called the 5' RACE reads through MiXCR, storing one row per CDR3 protein. The sample comprises some 89,000 distinct CDR3 sequences, 3.5% to 4.5% of which are singletons, and roughly 5.6% rests with the top ten. Material: PBMCs. The TCR originated in a woman aged 55-70 years with multiple sclerosis. The rearrangement links TRBV7-2 to TRBJ2-1, with D possibly called TRBD1 or TRBD2 (5 bases each). In DNA form, the CDR3 reads TGTGCCAGCAGCCCTTCTGGGGGAGCTGAGCAGTTCTTC. This sequence encodes CASSPSGGAEQFF.